This is a list of T cell receptor beta chains from one sample in a study of vaccination and CD4 T cells after COVID-19. For these TCRs, the target antigens are not known. TCRdb re-derived calls from the PCR reads in MiXCR, one entry per CDR3 protein. The sample has 6,500 to 9,500 distinct CDR3 sequences, 20% to 25% seen once. The source material was CD4+ T cells from blood, cultured in vitro, sampled after SARS-CoV-2 vaccination. The origin of the receptors is a human donor who had recovered from COVID-19. Both conserved end residues are part of each CDR3. The D gene is left open where the match is weak. A row's size may be missing; if present it is once, few, many or a size class.

TGTGCCAGCCTTCCCCCCGGGGACTGGAAGAACACTGAAGCTTTCTTT | CASLPPGDWKNTEAFF | - | TRBJ1-1 | TRBV28 | medium-sized
TGCAGTGCTGGGGGGGGCGCTTATAGCAATCAGCCCCAGCATTTT | CSAGGGAYSNQPQHF | - | TRBJ1-5 | TRBV20-1 | large
TGTGCCAGCAGCTCTGCTAGCTCCTACAATGAGCAGTTCTTC | CASSSASSYNEQFF | - | TRBJ2-1 | TRBV7-9 | -
TGTGCCAGCAGTTTAGGGGGGGACCGTGGGGGCTACACCTTC | CASSLGGDRGGYTF | - | TRBJ1-2 | TRBV28 | few
TGTGCCCGTTCGACAGGGCCTCTCGGCGAGCAGTACTTC | CARSTGPLGEQYF | TRBD1 | TRBJ2-7 | TRBV6-1 | -
TGTGCCAGCAGCTTAGTTAGGAGGGCCTACGAGCAGTACTTC | CASSLVRRAYEQYF | - | TRBJ2-7 | TRBV11-2 | few
TGCAGTGTACTAATCCCACGGTTCTCTGGAAACACCATATATTTT | CSVLIPRFSGNTIYF | - | TRBJ1-3 | TRBV20-1 | -
TGTGCCAGCAGTCAGGCATGGGGCACTGAAGCTTTCTTT | CASSQAWGTEAFF | - | TRBJ1-1 | TRBV6-4 | -
TGTGCCAGCAGTTCCGGACAGGTCAACACTGAAGCTTTCTTT | CASSSGQVNTEAFF | TRBD1 | TRBJ1-1 | TRBV28 | few
TGTGCCAGCAGCTCCTACTTGGAGTACGAGCAGTACTTC | CASSSYLEYEQYF | - | TRBJ2-7 | TRBV7-2 | medium-sized
TGCAGCGGTTCGACAGTGGGCGAGCAGTACTTC | CSGSTVGEQYF | - | TRBJ2-7 | TRBV29-1 | once
TGTGCCAGCAGTTATACGAACACTGAAGCTTTCTTT | CASSYTNTEAFF | - | TRBJ1-1 | TRBV28 | few
TGTGCCAGCACCACAGGGACTAGCGGCTACGAGCAGTACTTC | CASTTGTSGYEQYF | TRBD2 | TRBJ2-7 | TRBV2 | -
TGTGCCAGCAGCTTAAACCTAGCCGGGTCTAGCGTGGTCTTCGAGCAGTACTTC | CASSLNLAGSSVVFEQYF | - | TRBJ2-7 | TRBV7-2 | -
TGTGCCATCCAGCGAGGGGGCGTTGGCTACACCTTC | CAIQRGGVGYTF | TRBD1 | TRBJ1-2 | TRBV10-3 | -
TGCAGTGCTAGAGATACGGCAGGGTGGGAGCAGTACTTC | CSARDTAGWEQYF | - | TRBJ2-7 | TRBV20-1 | medium-sized
TGTGCCACCAGTGATTTTGGAGGGGAACGTTTTAGCAATGAGCAGTTCTTC | CATSDFGGERFSNEQFF | - | TRBJ2-1 | TRBV24-1 | few
TGTGCCAGCAGCCTAAGGGGTCCACCCTCTCGAATGAACACTGAAGCTTTCTTT | CASSLRGPPSRMNTEAFF | - | TRBJ1-1 | TRBV28 | -
TGTGCCACCAGTGGGGGCCCCGGACAGGACTCCTACGAGCAGTACTTC | CATSGGPGQDSYEQYF | TRBD1 | TRBJ2-7 | TRBV24-1 | medium-sized
TGTGCCAGCAGCGTACTACCCCAGGCCCTGTACGAGCAGTACTTC | CASSVLPQALYEQYF | - | TRBJ2-7 | TRBV6-1 | medium-sized
TGTGCCAGCAGCTCTTTACCGGGACAGGGCGGTAGGGCCAACGTCCTGACTTTC | CASSSLPGQGGRANVLTF | TRBD1 | TRBJ2-6 | TRBV7-3 | few
TGTGCCAGTAGAATCGGGACTAGCGGGCCCTACGAGCAGTACTTC | CASRIGTSGPYEQYF | TRBD2 | TRBJ2-7 | TRBV19 | -
TGTGCCAGCAGTTTGAAGGGCTTGAAGCAGTACTTC | CASSLKGLKQYF | - | TRBJ2-7 | TRBV28 | medium-sized
TGCGCCAGCAGCCCTATGCTAGCGGGGGTCGGCGAGCAGTACTTC | CASSPMLAGVGEQYF | TRBD2 | TRBJ2-7 | TRBV4-1 | few
TGTGCCAGCAGTTATCAACGGGGGAACATCGAGACCCAGTACTTC | CASSYQRGNIETQYF | - | TRBJ2-5 | TRBV18 | -
TGTGCCAGCAGTGAAGGGATCGACGGCTACACCTTC | CASSEGIDGYTF | - | TRBJ1-2 | TRBV6-1 | medium-sized
TGTGCCAGCACCCTACAGGGGAGTGGCTACACCTTC | CASTLQGSGYTF | TRBD1 | TRBJ1-2 | TRBV28 | medium-sized
TGCGCCAGCAGTCAATCGGCTAGCGGGGGGGCCACAGATACGCAGTATTTT | CASSQSASGGATDTQYF | TRBD2 | TRBJ2-3 | TRBV23-1 | once
TGTGCCAGCAGTTACGCGGTTAGGACTGAAGCTTTCTTT | CASSYAVRTEAFF | - | TRBJ1-1 | TRBV6-2/TRBV6-3 | -
TGTGCCAGCACCCCCCGAGACAGGAGGGGTGGCTACACCTTC | CASTPRDRRGGYTF | - | TRBJ1-2 | TRBV28 | few
TGCAGTGCTAGAGACCCGGGACTAGCGGGAGTAAGGACAGATACGCAGTATTTT | CSARDPGLAGVRTDTQYF | TRBD2 | TRBJ2-3 | TRBV20-1 | medium-sized
TGTGCCAGCAGCTTAGGAGAGCAGTACTTC | CASSLGEQYF | - | TRBJ2-7 | TRBV11-2 | -
TGCAGTGCTAGAGCACTAGCGGGAGAAGGTATGAGACGGTCAGATACGCAGTATTTT | CSARALAGEGMRRSDTQYF | TRBD2 | TRBJ2-3 | TRBV20-1 | medium-sized
TGTGCCAGCAGGCCGGACAGGCACGAGCAGTACTTC | CASRPDRHEQYF | TRBD1 | TRBJ2-7 | TRBV28 | -
TGCAGCGTTCTCCGGACAGGGGGCTTTTTGGAGACCCAGTACTTC | CSVLRTGGFLETQYF | TRBD1 | TRBJ2-5 | TRBV29-1 | -
TGCAGTGCTAGAGTGGCAGGGACCTACGAGCAGTACTTC | CSARVAGTYEQYF | - | TRBJ2-7 | TRBV20-1 | medium-sized
TGTGCCAGCAGCTTAACTACTAGCTACAATGAGCAGTTCTTC | CASSLTTSYNEQFF | - | TRBJ2-1 | TRBV7-9 | -
TGTGCCAGCAGTGCCGGGAGCCAAAGCAATCAGCCCCAGCATTTT | CASSAGSQSNQPQHF | - | TRBJ1-5 | TRBV6-1 | -
TGTGCCAGCAGCTTGGAGTTGCGGGTTGACACAGATACGCAGTATTTT | CASSLELRVDTDTQYF | - | TRBJ2-3 | TRBV5-4 | once
TGTGCCAGTAGCATACGTTGGGGACAGGGGGCTGACGAGACCCAGTACTTC | CASSIRWGQGADETQYF | TRBD1 | TRBJ2-5 | TRBV19 | medium-sized
TGCAGTGCTCGCGCGCAGCAAGAGACCCAGTACTTC | CSARAQQETQYF | - | TRBJ2-5 | TRBV20-1 | medium-sized
TGTGCCAGCAGCTTGGGGGTAGATGGCTACACCTTC | CASSLGVDGYTF | - | TRBJ1-2 | TRBV7-9 | medium-sized
TGTGCCAGCAGCTTGGTGGGACGAAGCTCCTACAATGAGCAGTTCTTC | CASSLVGRSSYNEQFF | - | TRBJ2-1 | TRBV5-4 | -
TGTGCCAGCAGCTACCAGCCGGGCCCCGACTACGAGCAGTACTTC | CASSYQPGPDYEQYF | - | TRBJ2-7 | TRBV5-4 | -
TGCAGCGCTCGACCGGGACAGAGCTCCTACGAGCAGTACTTC | CSARPGQSSYEQYF | TRBD1 | TRBJ2-7 | TRBV29-1 | -
TGTGCCAGCAGTTTATCCAGCGGCACTTACAATGAGCAGTTCTTC | CASSLSSGTYNEQFF | - | TRBJ2-1 | TRBV28 | few
TGTGCCAGCAGGATTACCGGGACGGCGCCTCTGGGAGCTTTCTTT | CASRITGTAPLGAFF | - | TRBJ1-1 | TRBV6-1 | few